These 5 T cell receptor beta chains originate from one sample sequenced in a study of graft-versus-host responses after intestinal transplantation. Antigen specificity for these receptors is unknown. Assay: immunoSEQ multiplex PCR; the TCRdb copy retains only in-frame clones and omits some. The sample has 40,000 to 55,000 clones, approximately 84% seen once. This specimen consisted of unstimulated CD4+ T cells sorted from spleen or lymph node cells, obtained before transplant. Every receptor here comes from a human donor who was the organ donor for an intestinal transplant.

The CDR3 is CASSPGTGNYGYTF. CDR3 bases: TGCGCCAGCAGCCCCGGGACAGGGAACTATGGCTACACCTTC. The chain combines TRBV5-1 with TRBJ1-2; TRBD1 matches at 9 bases. This CDR3 region has 14 residues. Germline V gives CDR1 SGHRS, CDR2 YFSETQ. After removal of 4 bases from V and 2 bases from J, the junction contained 3 bases not matched to a gene.

V is TRBV7-2 and J is TRBJ1-1; possible D gene TRBD1, 5 bases. Germline V gives CDR1 SGHTA, CDR2 FQGNSA. The CDR3 covers 14 residues. V was trimmed by 5 bases and J by 4 bases, leaving 14 bases between them. The CDR3 reads CASSPVGGVTEAFF. The CDR3 coding sequence is TGTGCCAGCAGCCCAGTCGGAGGGGTCACTGAAGCTTTCTTT.

The chain is built from TRBV6-1 and TRBJ1-2, with D unresolved. This CDR3 is 13 amino acids long. CDR1 MNHNS and CDR2 SASEGT come from the germline V gene. The V gene lost 4 bases and the J gene lost 8 bases, with 14 bases spanning the gap. In DNA form, the CDR3 reads TGTGCCAGCAGTGCCCCGACCCGGAGAGGCTACACCTTC. This gives the protein CASSAPTRRGYTF.

The chain recombines TRBV19 with TRBJ1-3; D is ambiguous. This CDR3 spans 15 amino acids. V lost 2 bases and J 3 bases, leaving 11 bases between the germline ends. Germline loops: CDR1 LNHDA, CDR2 SQIVND (reference sequence). CDR3: CASSIRGLDGNTIYF. The CDR3 DNA reads as TGTGCCAGTAGTATACGTGGGCTGGATGGAAACACCATATATTTT.

V and J are TRBV5-4 and TRBJ2-1; 14 bases are a match to TRBD2. The germline V gene encodes CDR1 SGHNT and CDR2 YYREEE (reference sequence). Trimming cost V 4 bases and J 6 bases; bases outside gene matches: 6. The CDR3 contains 16 residues. The CDR3 DNA reads TGTGCCAGCAGCGTTGGGACTAGCGGGAGACGCAATGAGCAGTTCTTC. It encodes CASSVGTSGRRNEQFF.